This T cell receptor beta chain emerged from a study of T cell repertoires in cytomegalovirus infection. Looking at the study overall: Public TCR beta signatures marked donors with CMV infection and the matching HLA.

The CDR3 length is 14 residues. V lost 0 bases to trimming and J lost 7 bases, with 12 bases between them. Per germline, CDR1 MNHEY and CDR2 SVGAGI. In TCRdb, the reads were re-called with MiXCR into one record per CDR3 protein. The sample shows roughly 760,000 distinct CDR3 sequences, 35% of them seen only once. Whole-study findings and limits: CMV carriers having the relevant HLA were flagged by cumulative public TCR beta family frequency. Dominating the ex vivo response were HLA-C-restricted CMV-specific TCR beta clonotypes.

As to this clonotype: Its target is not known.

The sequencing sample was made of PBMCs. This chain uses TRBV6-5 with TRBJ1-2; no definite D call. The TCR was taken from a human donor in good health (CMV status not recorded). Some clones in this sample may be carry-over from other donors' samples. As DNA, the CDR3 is TGTGCCAGCAGTTACTCGACGGAGGTGGTTGGCTACACCTTC. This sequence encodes CASSYSTEVVGYTF.